This entry concerns a single T cell receptor beta chain. Antigen unknown. With a J-beta primer mix and a sample-barcoded 5' primer, a second PCR ran about 7 to 12 cycles. TCRdb independently ran MiXCR on the 5' RACE reads; one entry per CDR3 protein. This table has about 570,000 distinct CDR3 sequences, 27% appearing once. This sample is part of a study of blood T cells in healthy people across ages. Trimming removed 6 bases from V and 1 base from J, with 11 bases in between. The CDR3 runs 13 residues. Germline CDR1 SQVTM, CDR2 ANQGSEA. Study results and limitations: Across samples, TCR beta diversity tracked strongly with naive T cell percentage.

No fewer than 7 million PBMCs went into each sample. This clonotype was obtained from a woman between 65 and 79 years old in good health. V usage is TRBV29-1 and J usage is TRBJ2-3; D gene unclear. The specimen sequenced was blood. CDR3 DNA: TGCAGCGTCGATAAGGAAGGCACAGATACGCAGTATTTT. It yields the protein CSVDKEGTDTQYF.